This TCR beta chain is drawn from a study of blood T cell repertoires in COVID-19. The wider study: T cells, B-cell-depleted T cells, or PBMCs supplied cDNA or gDNA.

Germline V gene lookup returns CDR1 SGHKS and CDR2 YYEKEE (reference sequence). The CDR3 totals 15 residues. V lost 4 bases, J lost 3 bases, and 10 bases stayed unmatched. Original handling: Cell counts per sample came from amplifying reference gene primers. Assay used: immunoSEQ multiplex PCR; TCRdb lists only in-frame clones, some missing. The V and J calls and clone size come from that table; D and trimming were worked out from the DNA. The sample consists of about 500,000 clones, less than 90% of them appearing once. Seattle participants joined during active infection and were tracked over time. The V gene is TRBV5-5, the J gene TRBJ2-7, with 7 bases fitting TRBD1. This TCR was recovered from a woman aged 45-65 years with COVID-19, enrolled during active disease. The sample comprised peripheral blood. CDR3 protein: CASSTFGTVLYEQYF. The CDR3, as DNA: TGTGCCAGCAGCACTTTTGGGACAGTTCTCTACGAGCAGTACTTC.